Listed below are T cell receptor beta chains from one sample, sequenced in a study of patients and donors after allogeneic stem cell transplantation. TCRdb redid the calling of the RT-PCR reads with MiXCR, one entry per CDR3 protein. The sample lists about 960,000 distinct CDR3 sequences; over 15% were seen once. The sequenced sample was blood, either unsorted or a sorted T cell fraction (not recorded which). These TCRs come from a human donor who was either an allogeneic HSCT recipient or a stem cell or donor lymphocyte infusion donor (not recorded which). It is not recorded whose cells these are; they may come from a transplant donor. Each CDR3 is given with its conserved first and last residue. A D gene is named only where the DNA matches it firmly. Size is omitted from some rows. Given values are once, few, many or a class for expanded clones.

cdr3_aa cdr3_nt j_call clone_size v_call d_call
CASSWGAATSYEQYF TGTGCCAGTAGTTGGGGGGCAGCGACCTCCTACGAGCAGTACTTC TRBJ2-7 NA TRBV19 NA
CSAWLLRENNSPLHF TGCAGTGCTTGGCTCTTAAGGGAGAATAATTCACCCCTCCACTTT TRBJ1-6 few TRBV20-1 NA
CAWSTGQGAGQPQHF TGTGCCTGGAGCACGGGACAGGGGGCAGGTCAGCCCCAGCATTTT TRBJ1-5 NA TRBV30 TRBD1
CASGRGPYEQYF TGTGCCAGCGGTAGGGGTCCCTACGAGCAGTACTTC TRBJ2-7 NA TRBV6-5 NA
CAWTPTATSYEQYF TGTGCCTGGACCCCGACAGCTACCTCCTACGAGCAGTACTTC TRBJ2-7 NA TRBV30 NA
CASSLARTGPGELFF TGTGCCAGCAGCTTAGCAAGAACAGGGCCCGGGGAGCTGTTTTTT TRBJ2-2 NA TRBV7-8 NA
CSAPPGQGSYEQYF TGCAGTGCCCCTCCGGGACAGGGTTCCTACGAGCAGTACTTC TRBJ2-7 few TRBV20-1 TRBD1
CASSPDTGWGEQYF TGTGCCAGCAGCCCCGACACGGGGTGGGGGGAGCAGTACTTC TRBJ2-7 NA TRBV6-1 NA
CASSLEVLAALSYNEQFF TGCGCCAGCAGCTTGGAAGTTCTAGCGGCATTGTCCTACAATGAGCAGTTCTTC TRBJ2-1 NA TRBV5-1 TRBD2
CSAGITLFTNYGYTF TGCAGTGCTGGGATTACGCTTTTTACTAACTATGGCTACACCTTC TRBJ1-2 NA TRBV20-1 NA
CSATGPTYEQYF TGCAGTGCTACCGGGCCCACCTACGAGCAGTACTTC TRBJ2-7 few TRBV20-1 NA
CASSASGETQYF TGTGCCAGCAGCGCTAGCGGAGAGACCCAGTACTTC TRBJ2-5 many TRBV9 TRBD2
CATSGGILSYNEQFF TGTGCCACCAGTGGAGGGATCCTATCCTACAATGAGCAGTTCTTC TRBJ2-1 NA TRBV24-1 NA
CASSNRDGYSNQPQHF TGTGCCAGTAGTAACCGGGACGGATATAGCAATCAGCCCCAGCATTTT TRBJ1-5 NA TRBV19 NA
CAWSPGFRYNEQFF TGTGCCTGGTCACCGGGATTCCGATACAATGAGCAGTTCTTC TRBJ2-1 few TRBV30 NA
CVSSQSSTDTQYF TGCGTCAGCAGCCAGAGTAGCACAGATACGCAGTATTTT TRBJ2-3 NA TRBV4-3 NA